A selection of T cell receptor beta chains follows, all from one sample in a study of STAT5B mutations in CD4+ large granular lymphocyte leukemia. Method: immunoSEQ multiplex PCR; TCRdb's copy keeps in-frame clones and lacks some. Of about 35,000 clones detected, about three quarters appear once; the ten largest clones hold roughly 2.3%. The specimen was CD4+ T cells from blood buffy coats. The receptors were sampled from a human donor in good health. Both conserved end residues are part of each CDR3. D genes are given only for firm matches. Clone size is not always given. Where it is, it says once, few, many or a class for expanded clones.

TRBV19	NA	TRBJ2-2	NA	CASSASAGVTGELFF	TGTGCCAGTAGTGCCTCAGCAGGGGTAACCGGGGAGCTGTTTTTT
TRBV5-4	TRBD1	TRBJ1-1	NA	CASSFNRGGTAEAFF	TGTGCCAGCAGCTTCAACAGGGGGGGGACAGCTGAAGCTTTCTTT
TRBV6-1	NA	TRBJ1-5	NA	CASSENSLSNQPQHF	TGTGCCAGCAGTGAAAACAGTTTGAGCAATCAGCCCCAGCATTTT
TRBV11-2	TRBD1	TRBJ1-2	NA	CATGYDRATTYGYTF	TGTGCCACCGGATATGACAGGGCGACGACCTATGGCTACACCTTC
TRBV18	NA	TRBJ1-1	NA	CASSPTRGNTEAFF	TGTGCCAGCTCACCGACCAGGGGGAACACTGAAGCTTTCTTT
TRBV10-2	TRBD2	TRBJ2-1	NA	CASRAGDNEQFF	TGCGCCAGCAGAGCGGGGGACAATGAGCAGTTCTTC
TRBV13	TRBD1	TRBJ1-1	NA	CASSVGQGWTEAFF	TGTGCCAGCAGCGTGGGACAGGGCTGGACTGAAGCTTTCTTT
TRBV7-6	NA	TRBJ1-5	NA	CASSLEPGLNQPQHF	TGTGCCAGCAGCTTAGAGCCAGGGCTAAATCAGCCCCAGCATTTT
TRBV4-1	NA	TRBJ2-5	NA	CASSQDAGVQETQYF	TGCGCCAGCAGCCAGGACGCCGGGGTTCAAGAGACCCAGTACTTC
TRBV14	TRBD1	TRBJ1-1	NA	CASSLMGQMNTEAFF	TGTGCCAGCAGCCTTATGGGACAGATGAACACTGAAGCTTTCTTT
TRBV5-1	NA	TRBJ1-2	few	CASSLEGSGYTF	TGCGCCAGCAGCTTGGAGGGGTCCGGCTACACCTTC
TRBV30	NA	TRBJ1-1	NA	CAWSVIVNTEAFF	TGTGCCTGGAGTGTGATCGTAAACACTGAAGCTTTCTTT
TRBV19	NA	TRBJ2-3	once	CASSIGRSFTDTQYF	TGTGCCAGTAGTATAGGACGGTCCTTCACAGATACGCAGTATTTT
TRBV10-1	NA	TRBJ1-3	NA	CASRPDLSGNTIYF	TGCGCCAGCAGGCCGGACCTTTCTGGAAACACCATATATTTT
TRBV29-1	NA	TRBJ1-2	few	CSVDLTLPGGYTF	TGCAGCGTTGACCTCACACTGCCTGGCGGCTACACCTTC
TRBV5-4	NA	TRBJ1-1	NA	CASSLRASEAFF	TGTGCCAGCAGCTTGCGCGCCTCTGAAGCTTTCTTT
TRBV6-5	NA	TRBJ1-2	few	CASSYRVGYGYTF	TGTGCCAGCAGTTACAGGGTTGGGTATGGCTACACCTTC
TRBV5-6	NA	TRBJ1-1	NA	CASNPQGRVGTEAFF	TGTGCCAGCAACCCACAGGGAAGGGTAGGCACTGAAGCTTTCTTT
TRBV5-6	TRBD2	TRBJ2-7	NA	CASSYEGLADSYEQYF	TGTGCCAGCAGCTACGAGGGACTAGCGGATTCCTACGAGCAGTACTTC
TRBV6-6	TRBD1	TRBJ1-5	NA	CASRRTGNQPQHF	TGTGCCAGCAGACGGACAGGTAATCAGCCCCAGCATTTT
TRBV27	NA	TRBJ1-3	NA	CASSLRGSGNTIYF	TGTGCCAGCAGTTTAAGGGGCTCTGGAAACACCATATATTTT
TRBV6-1	NA	TRBJ2-7	NA	CASRGQITYEQYF	TGTGCCAGCCGAGGACAGATTACCTACGAGCAGTACTTC